The rows below give T cell receptor beta chains drawn from one sample of a study of OX40 agonist ivuxolimab in advanced cancers. Sequencing used immunoSEQ multiplex PCR; TCRdb keeps in-frame clones, though not all of them. The table lists about 61,000 clones, approximately 90% of them singletons. The source material was CD4+ or CD8+ T cells sorted from blood, sampled in a trial of the OX40 agonist ivuxolimab. Receptor source: an adult with an advanced solid tumor such as melanoma, head and neck, liver or kidney cancer. Each CDR3 is given with its conserved first and last residue. Each record gives: D gene, V gene, J gene, clone size, CDR3 DNA, CDR3 protein. D genes are given only for firm matches. A row's size may be missing; if present it is once, few, many or a size class.

TRBD1	TRBV19	TRBJ2-2	-	TGTGCCAGTAGCCAGGGACAGGGGCTTCGCGGGGAGCTGTTTTTT	CASSQGQGLRGELFF
TRBD2	TRBV13	TRBJ2-1	-	TGTGCCAGCAGCTTAAGGTTACTAGCGGGTTCCTCCTACAATGAGCAGTTCTTC	CASSLRLLAGSSYNEQFF
-	TRBV7-6	TRBJ2-3	-	TGTGCCAGCAGCTTGGCCAGCACAGATACGCAGTATTTT	CASSLASTDTQYF
TRBD2	TRBV29-1	TRBJ2-1	-	TGCGCACTAAAGGGCGGGAGCTCCTACAATGAGCAGTTCTTC	CALKGGSSYNEQFF
TRBD2	TRBV4-1	TRBJ2-1	-	TGCGCCAGCAGAGTAGCGGGGGGCAATTACAATGAGCAGTTCTTC	CASRVAGGNYNEQFF
-	TRBV19	TRBJ2-6	-	TGTGCCAGTAGTATCGGGGGTATTGGGGCCAACGTCCTGACTTTC	CASSIGGIGANVLTF
TRBD1	TRBV2	TRBJ2-7	-	TGTGCCAGCAGTGAAGAGATACAGGGGTCCTACGAGCAGTACTTC	CASSEEIQGSYEQYF
TRBD1	TRBV6-5	TRBJ2-7	-	TGTGCCAGCAGTCCAGGGGGCCCCTACGAGCAGTACTTC	CASSPGGPYEQYF
TRBD2	TRBV7-3	TRBJ2-7	-	TGTGCCAGCAGCTTAACGGGAGGGCGGGCCTACGAGCAGTACTTC	CASSLTGGRAYEQYF
-	TRBV4-1	TRBJ1-1	-	TGCGCCAGCAGCTACCCAGGGGACACTGAAGCTTTCTTT	CASSYPGDTEAFF
-	TRBV11-2	TRBJ1-1	-	TGTGCCAGCAGCTTAGATCCGGGCACTGAAGCTTTCTTT	CASSLDPGTEAFF
-	TRBV5-4	TRBJ2-2	-	TGTGCCAGCAGCTTGCTAGCCCAGGGGTACACCGGGGAGCTGTTTTTT	CASSLLAQGYTGELFF
TRBD1	TRBV7-9	TRBJ2-1	-	TGTGCCAGCAGCTCAGGACAGGGTTACTACAATGAGCAGTTCTTC	CASSSGQGYYNEQFF
-	TRBV6-1	TRBJ2-7	-	TGTGCCAGCAGTGACAAGCCCGAGCAGTACTTC	CASSDKPEQYF
-	TRBV2	TRBJ2-3	-	TGTGCCAGCAGTGTCCCCGATAGCACAGATACGCAGTATTTT	CASSVPDSTDTQYF
-	TRBV13	TRBJ2-1	-	TGTGCCAGCAGCCGACAGGTTTACAATGAGCAGTTCTTC	CASSRQVYNEQFF
-	TRBV2	TRBJ2-3	-	TGTGCCAGCAGCCCCGTTTATGAGTCTGAGGATACGCAGTATTTT	CASSPVYESEDTQYF
-	TRBV6-1	TRBJ1-3	-	TGTGCCAGCAGTGAATGGAGGGTGGAAGCCACCATATATTTT	CASSEWRVEATIYF
-	TRBV4-2	TRBJ1-5	many	TGTGCCAGCAGCCAAAGCGACAATCAGCCCCAGCATTTT	CASSQSDNQPQHF
TRBD1	TRBV4-1	TRBJ1-2	-	TGCGCCAGCAGCCAAGCCCTAGGGGGCGCCGTCTATGGCTACACCTTC	CASSQALGGAVYGYTF
-	TRBV7-2	TRBJ1-2	-	TGTGCCAGCAGCCCGGACGATCCCTACTACTATGGCTACACCTTC	CASSPDDPYYYGYTF
TRBD2	TRBV11-2	TRBJ2-7	-	TGTGCCAGCAGCTCCAAGCGGGGGGTCTCCTACGAGCAGTACTTC	CASSSKRGVSYEQYF
-	TRBV5-4	TRBJ2-7	-	TGTGCCAGCAGCCTGCCCGACGGGGGATACGAGCAGTACTTC	CASSLPDGGYEQYF
TRBD1	TRBV4-1	TRBJ1-1	-	TGCGCCAGCAGCCAAGTATCAAGGGGACAGAAGAACACTGAAGCTTTCTTT	CASSQVSRGQKNTEAFF
-	TRBV4-1	TRBJ2-7	-	TGCGCCAGCAGCCAAGATCGGGGGACCTCCCGCGAGCAGTACTTC	CASSQDRGTSREQYF
-	TRBV5-6	TRBJ2-1	-	TGTGCCAGCAGCTTCCCTAGACTATCCTCCTACAATGAGCAGTTCTTC	CASSFPRLSSYNEQFF
-	TRBV6-1	TRBJ1-5	-	TGTGCCAGCAGTGAAGCCCAGAATCAGCCCCAGCATTTT	CASSEAQNQPQHF
TRBD2	TRBV13	TRBJ2-2	-	TGTGCCAGCAGCTTCCGGGGGGGCCTCGGGGAGCTGTTTTTT	CASSFRGGLGELFF
-	TRBV4-1	TRBJ2-7	-	TGCGCCAGCAGCGACCCAAACAGCCCCTACGAGCAGTACTTC	CASSDPNSPYEQYF
-	TRBV29-1	TRBJ1-2	-	TGCAGCGTTGGTCCGAACCCCCTTAACTATGGCTACACCTTC	CSVGPNPLNYGYTF
-	TRBV5-1	TRBJ1-1	-	TGCGCCAGCAGCTTGGGGGCAGCCGAAGCTTTCTTT	CASSLGAAEAFF
-	TRBV6-1	TRBJ2-7	once	TGTGCCAGCACCGGGCCCCCTTTCTACGAGCAGTACTTC	CASTGPPFYEQYF
TRBD2	TRBV4-2	TRBJ2-3	once	TGTGCCAGCAGCCAAATCCAACTAGCGAGTACCACAGATACGCAGTATTTT	CASSQIQLASTTDTQYF
TRBD2	TRBV5-1	TRBJ2-7	-	TGCGCCAGCAGCTTGGTTTCTAGCGGCAACGAGGACGAGCAGTACTTC	CASSLVSSGNEDEQYF
-	TRBV19	TRBJ1-1	-	TGTGCCAGTAGTATTTCAGGGCACCTCACTGAAGCTTTCTTT	CASSISGHLTEAFF
-	TRBV4-1	TRBJ2-3	once	TGCGCCAGCAGCCAAGATTCGGGCAGCACAGATACGCAGTATTTT	CASSQDSGSTDTQYF
-	TRBV11-2	TRBJ2-2	-	TGTGCCAGCAGCCACCCGTCGGGCTCCACCGGGGAGCTGTTTTTT	CASSHPSGSTGELFF